The sequence of this T cell receptor (beta chain) was determined in a study of blood T cell repertoires in COVID-19. Study-level background: Sample material is recorded as cDNA or gDNA derived from T cells, B-cell-depleted T cells, or PBMCs.

V gave up 8 bases and J gave up 5 bases, with 18 bases separating them. This CDR3 comprises 15 residues. CDR1 ENHRY and CDR2 SYGVKD come from the germline V gene. Per the study methods: Estimated nucleated cell counts came from reference gene primer amplification. Libraries were prepared by immunoSEQ multiplex PCR; TCRdb keeps only in-frame clonotypes and omits some of them. V and J calls and clone size come straight from that table; D and trimming were deduced from the DNA. The sample has 150,000 or so clones; roughly 88% are singletons. Sequences were obtained from peripheral blood. This TCR came from a woman aged 60-70 years with COVID-19, enrolled during active disease. The J gene is TRBJ2-2, the V gene TRBV10-3, with D possibly matching TRBD1 (5 bases). The CDR3 nucleotides are TGTGCCATCGGACAACTGAACCCGGGTACCGGGGAGCTGTTTTTT. Its translation is CAIGQLNPGTGELFF.